This T cell receptor (beta chain) comes out of a study of blood T cell repertoires in COVID-19. Study summary: Samples came from the United States, Italy and Spain, spanning acute and convalescent COVID-19. PBMCs, B-cell-depleted T cells, or T cells were the source of the cDNA or gDNA that made up the material.

This clone was seen a few times. Authors' processing steps: Estimation of nucleated cell counts relied on the amplification of reference gene primers. The assay was immunoSEQ multiplex PCR, and TCRdb's table has in-frame clones only and misses some. For V, J and clone size, that table is used; D and trimming come from the DNA. Of 250,000 to 300,000 clones in the sample, approximately 91% are singletons; the top ten hold approximately 13%. The CDR3 covers 14 residues. Germline CDR1 is SEHNR and CDR2 is FQNEAQ (reference sequence). V was cut by 1 base and J by 4 bases, with 8 bases left in between. The TCR was taken from a woman between 55 and 75 years old with acute or convalescent COVID-19. The sample consisted of peripheral blood. The V gene is TRBV7-9, the J gene TRBJ1-3; possibly TRBD1 for D (5 bases). CDR3 amino acids: CASSLEAGGNTIYF. The CDR3 nucleotides read TGTGCCAGCAGCTTAGAGGCAGGGGGAAACACCATATATTTT.